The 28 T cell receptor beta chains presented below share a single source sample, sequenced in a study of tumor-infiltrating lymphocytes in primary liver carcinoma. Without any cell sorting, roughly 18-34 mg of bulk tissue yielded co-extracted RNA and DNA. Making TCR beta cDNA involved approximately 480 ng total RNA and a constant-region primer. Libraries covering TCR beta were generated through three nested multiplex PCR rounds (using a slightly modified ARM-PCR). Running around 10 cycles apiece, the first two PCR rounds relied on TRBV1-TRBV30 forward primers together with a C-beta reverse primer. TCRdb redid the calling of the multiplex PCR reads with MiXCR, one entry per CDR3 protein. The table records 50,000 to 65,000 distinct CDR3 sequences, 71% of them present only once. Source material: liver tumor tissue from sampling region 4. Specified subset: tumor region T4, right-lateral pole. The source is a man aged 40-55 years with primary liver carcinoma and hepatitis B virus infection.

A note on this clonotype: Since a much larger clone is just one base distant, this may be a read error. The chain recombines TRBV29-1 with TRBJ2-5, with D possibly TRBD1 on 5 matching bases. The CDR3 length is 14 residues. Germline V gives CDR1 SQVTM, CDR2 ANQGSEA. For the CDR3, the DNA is TGCAACGTTGAAGATGTCGGACAAGGAGAGACCCAGTACTTC. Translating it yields CNVEDVGQGETQYF. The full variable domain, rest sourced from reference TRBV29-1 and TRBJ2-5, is SAVISQKPSRDICQRGTSLTIQCQVDSQVTMMFWYRQQPGQSLTLIATANQGSEATYESGFVIDKFPISRPNLTFSTLTVSNMSPEDSSIYLCNVEDVGQGETQYFGPGTRLLVL.

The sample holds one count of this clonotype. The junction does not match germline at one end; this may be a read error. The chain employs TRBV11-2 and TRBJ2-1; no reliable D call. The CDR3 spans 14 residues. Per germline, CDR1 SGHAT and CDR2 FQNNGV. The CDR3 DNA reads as TGTGCTAGCAGCTTGAGCGTCTCGAACAATGAGCAGTTCTTC. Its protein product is CASSLSVSNNEQFF.

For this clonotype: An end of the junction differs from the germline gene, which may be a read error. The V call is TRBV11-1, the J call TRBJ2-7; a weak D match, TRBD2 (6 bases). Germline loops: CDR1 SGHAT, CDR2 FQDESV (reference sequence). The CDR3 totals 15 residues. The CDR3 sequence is CVSSSSRDSSYEQYF. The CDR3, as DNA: TGTGTCAGCAGCTCATCTCGGGACTCCTCCTACGAGCAGTACTTC.

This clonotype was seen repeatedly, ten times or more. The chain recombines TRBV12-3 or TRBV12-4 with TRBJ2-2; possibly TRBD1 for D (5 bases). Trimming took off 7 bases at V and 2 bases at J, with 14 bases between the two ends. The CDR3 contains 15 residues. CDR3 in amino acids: CASTLTARNTGELFF. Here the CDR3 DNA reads TGTGCCAGCACCTTGACAGCTAGAAACACCGGGGAGCTGTTTTTT.

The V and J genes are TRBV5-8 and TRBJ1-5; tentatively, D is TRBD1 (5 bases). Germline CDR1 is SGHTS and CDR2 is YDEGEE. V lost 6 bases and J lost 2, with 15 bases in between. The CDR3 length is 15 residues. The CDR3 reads CASTFLRGGNQPQHF. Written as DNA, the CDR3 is TGTGCCAGCACCTTCCTTCGAGGGGGCAATCAGCCCCAGCATTTT.

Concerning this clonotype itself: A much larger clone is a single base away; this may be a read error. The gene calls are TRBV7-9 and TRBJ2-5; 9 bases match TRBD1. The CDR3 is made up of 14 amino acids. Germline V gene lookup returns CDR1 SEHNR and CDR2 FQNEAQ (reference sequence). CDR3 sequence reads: CAISSTGGQETQYF. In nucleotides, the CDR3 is TGTGCCATCAGCTCGACAGGGGGCCAAGAGACCCAGTACTTC.

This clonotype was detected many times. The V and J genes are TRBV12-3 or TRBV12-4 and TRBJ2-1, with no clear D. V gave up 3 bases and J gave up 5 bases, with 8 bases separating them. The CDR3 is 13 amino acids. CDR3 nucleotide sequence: TGTGCCAGCAGTTTTGGCAGAGACAATGAGCAGTTCTTC. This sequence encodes CASSFGRDNEQFF.

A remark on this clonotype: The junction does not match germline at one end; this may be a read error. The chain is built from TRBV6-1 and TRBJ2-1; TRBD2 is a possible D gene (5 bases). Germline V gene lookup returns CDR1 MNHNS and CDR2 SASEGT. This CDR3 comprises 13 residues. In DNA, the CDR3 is TGTGCCAGGAGTGAGCGGAAGAACAATGAGCAGTTCTTC. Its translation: CARSERKNNEQFF.

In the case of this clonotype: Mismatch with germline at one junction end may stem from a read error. The CDR3 nucleotides read TGTGCCAGCATTCCCATCGCGGGTGGAGCCACAGATATGCAGTATTTT. Its protein is CASIPIAGGATDMQYF. The rearrangement uses TRBV6-6 and TRBJ2-3; possible D gene TRBD2, 5 bases. CDR1 and CDR2 (germline): MNHNY, SVGAGI (reference sequence). The CDR3 consists of 16 residues.

CDR3 region: CASSSPGRGAYEQYF. The DNA for the CDR3 is TGTGCCAGCAGCTCACCGGGACGGGGGGCCTACGAGCAGTACTTC. J is TRBJ2-7 and V is TRBV5-6; 7 bases agree with TRBD2. Unmatched junction bases numbered 8, after V lost 3 bases and J lost 2 bases. The CDR3 contains 15 residues. The germline gives CDR1 SGHDT, CDR2 YYEEEE.

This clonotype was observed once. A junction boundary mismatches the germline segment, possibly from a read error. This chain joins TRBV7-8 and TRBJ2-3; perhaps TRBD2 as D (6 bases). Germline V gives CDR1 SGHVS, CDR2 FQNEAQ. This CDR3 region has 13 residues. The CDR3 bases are TGTGCCAGCTGGGGGGTGGATAAGGATACGCGGTATTTT. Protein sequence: CASWGVDKDTRYF.

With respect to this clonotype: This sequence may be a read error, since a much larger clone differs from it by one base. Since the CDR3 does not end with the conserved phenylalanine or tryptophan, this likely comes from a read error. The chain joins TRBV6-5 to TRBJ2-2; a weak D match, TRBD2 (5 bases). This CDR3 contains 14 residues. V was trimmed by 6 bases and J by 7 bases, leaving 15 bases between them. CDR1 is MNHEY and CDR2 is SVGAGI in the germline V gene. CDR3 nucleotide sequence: TGTGCCAGCAGCCCCGGCGGCGGAGGCGGGGAGCTGTTTTCT. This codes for CASSPGGGGGELFS.

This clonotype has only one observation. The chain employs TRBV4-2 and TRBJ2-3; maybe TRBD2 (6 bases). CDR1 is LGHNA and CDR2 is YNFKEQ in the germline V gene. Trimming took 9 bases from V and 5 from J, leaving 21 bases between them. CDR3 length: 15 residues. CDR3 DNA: TGTGCCAGTAGGCAAGATTTCAGGGAGGAAGATACGCAGTATTTT. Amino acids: CASRQDFREEDTQYF.

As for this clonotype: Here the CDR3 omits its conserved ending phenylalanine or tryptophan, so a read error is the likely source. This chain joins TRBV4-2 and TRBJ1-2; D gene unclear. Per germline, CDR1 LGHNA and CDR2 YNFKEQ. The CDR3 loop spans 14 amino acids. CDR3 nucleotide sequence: TGTGTCAGCAGCCAAGATCTGGTTAACTATGGCTACACCTCC. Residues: CVSSQDLVNYGYTS.

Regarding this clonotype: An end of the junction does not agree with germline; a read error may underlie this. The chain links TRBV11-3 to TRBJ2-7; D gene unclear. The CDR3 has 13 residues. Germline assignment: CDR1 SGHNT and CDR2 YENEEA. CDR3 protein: CASILTPSSEQYF. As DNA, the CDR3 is TGTGCCAGCATCTTAACACCCAGCAGTGAGCAGTACTTC.

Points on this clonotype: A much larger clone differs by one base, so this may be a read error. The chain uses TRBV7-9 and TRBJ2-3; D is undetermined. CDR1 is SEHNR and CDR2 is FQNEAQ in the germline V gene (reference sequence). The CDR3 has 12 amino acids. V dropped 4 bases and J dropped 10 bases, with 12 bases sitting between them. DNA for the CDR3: TGTGCCAGCAGCTCTTCCGGTCCGTCGCAGTATTTT. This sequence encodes CASSSSGPSQYF.

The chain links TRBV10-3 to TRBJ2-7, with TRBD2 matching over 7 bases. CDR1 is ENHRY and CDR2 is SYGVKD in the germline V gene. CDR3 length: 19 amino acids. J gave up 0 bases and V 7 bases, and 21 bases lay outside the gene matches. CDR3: CAITKRSGLMGGFSYEQYF. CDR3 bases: TGTGCCATCACTAAACGATCGGGACTAATGGGAGGGTTCTCCTACGAGCAGTACTTC.

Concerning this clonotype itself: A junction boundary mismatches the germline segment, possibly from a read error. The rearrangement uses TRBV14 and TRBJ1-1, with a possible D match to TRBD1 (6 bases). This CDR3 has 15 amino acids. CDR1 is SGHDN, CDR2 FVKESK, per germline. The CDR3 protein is CASSRRLGAGTGAFF. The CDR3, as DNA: TGTGCCAGCAGCCGTCGACTGGGGGCCGGGACTGGAGCTTTCTTT.

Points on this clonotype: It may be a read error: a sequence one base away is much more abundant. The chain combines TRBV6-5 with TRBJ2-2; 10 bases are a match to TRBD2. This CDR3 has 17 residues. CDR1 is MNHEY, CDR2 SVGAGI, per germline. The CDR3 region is CTSSYSWSSGSTGELFF. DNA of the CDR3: TGTACCAGCAGTTACTCGTGGTCTAGCGGGAGTACCGGGGAGCTGTTTTTT.

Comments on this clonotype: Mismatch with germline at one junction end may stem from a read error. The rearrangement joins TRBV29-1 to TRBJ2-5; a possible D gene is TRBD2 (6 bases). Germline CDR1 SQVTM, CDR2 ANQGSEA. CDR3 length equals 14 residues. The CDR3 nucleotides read TGCAGCGCTACGGGGGAATCTTCACAAGAGAACCAGTACTTC. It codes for CSATGESSQENQYF.

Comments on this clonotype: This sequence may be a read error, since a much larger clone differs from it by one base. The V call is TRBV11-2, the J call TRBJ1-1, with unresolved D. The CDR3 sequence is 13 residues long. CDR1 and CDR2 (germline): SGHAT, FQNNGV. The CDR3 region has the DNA TGTACCAGCAGCTTACGGGGGAACACTGAAGCTTTCTTT. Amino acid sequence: CTSSLRGNTEAFF.

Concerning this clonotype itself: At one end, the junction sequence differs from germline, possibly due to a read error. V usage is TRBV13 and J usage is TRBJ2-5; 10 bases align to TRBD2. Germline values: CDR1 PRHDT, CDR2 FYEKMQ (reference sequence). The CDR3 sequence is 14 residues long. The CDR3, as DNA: TGTGCCAACAGCCAAGCGGGAGGGAAAGAGACCCAGTACTTC. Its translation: CANSQAGGKETQYF.

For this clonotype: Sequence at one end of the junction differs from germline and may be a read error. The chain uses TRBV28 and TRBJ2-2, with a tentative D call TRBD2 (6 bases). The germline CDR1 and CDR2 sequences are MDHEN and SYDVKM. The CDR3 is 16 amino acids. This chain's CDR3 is CAGSRTSTGVSGELFF. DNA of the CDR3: TGTGCCGGCAGTCGCACTAGCACGGGGGTCTCCGGGGAGCTGTTTTTT.

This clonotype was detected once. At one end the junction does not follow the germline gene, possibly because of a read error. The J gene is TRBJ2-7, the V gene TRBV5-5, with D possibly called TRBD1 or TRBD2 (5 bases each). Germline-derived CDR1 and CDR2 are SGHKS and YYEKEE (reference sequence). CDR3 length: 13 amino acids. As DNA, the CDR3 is TGTGCCGGCAGCTGGGAGCAGGGATACGAGCAGTACTTC. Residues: CAGSWEQGYEQYF. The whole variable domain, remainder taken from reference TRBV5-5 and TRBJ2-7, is DAGVTQSPTHLIKTRGQQVTLRCSPISGHKSVSWYQQVLGQGPQFIFQYYEKEERGRGNFPDRFSARQFPNYSSELNVNALLLGDSALYLCAGSWEQGYEQYFGPGTRLTVT.

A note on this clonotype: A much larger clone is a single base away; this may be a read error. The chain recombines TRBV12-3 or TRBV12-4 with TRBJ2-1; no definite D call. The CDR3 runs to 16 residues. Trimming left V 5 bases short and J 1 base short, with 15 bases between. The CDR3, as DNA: TGTGCCAGCAGTCCTTTGTTCGGATGGTCCTACAATGAGCAGTTCTTC. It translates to CASSPLFGWSYNEQFF.

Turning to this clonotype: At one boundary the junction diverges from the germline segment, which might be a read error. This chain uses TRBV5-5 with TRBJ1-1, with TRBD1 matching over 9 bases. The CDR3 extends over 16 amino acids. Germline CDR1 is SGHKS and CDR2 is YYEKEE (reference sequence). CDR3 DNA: TGTGCCAGCAGCTTGGCTGCGGGGACAGGGAGGACTGAAGCTTACTTT. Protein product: CASSLAAGTGRTEAYF.

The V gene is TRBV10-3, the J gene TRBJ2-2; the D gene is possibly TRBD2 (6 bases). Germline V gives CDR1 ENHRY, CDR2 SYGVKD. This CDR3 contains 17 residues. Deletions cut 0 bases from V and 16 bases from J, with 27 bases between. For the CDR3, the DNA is TGTGCCATCAGTGAGTCGGGCGGGACCAGGAACACCGGGGAACCGTTTTTT. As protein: CAISESGGTRNTGEPFF.

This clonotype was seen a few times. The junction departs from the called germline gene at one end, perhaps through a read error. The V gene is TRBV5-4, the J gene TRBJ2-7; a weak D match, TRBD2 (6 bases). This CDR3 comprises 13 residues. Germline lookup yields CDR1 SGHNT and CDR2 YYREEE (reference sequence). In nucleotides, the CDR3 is TGTGCCAGCAGCATACGGGACTCCTACGGGCAGTACTTC. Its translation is CASSIRDSYGQYF.